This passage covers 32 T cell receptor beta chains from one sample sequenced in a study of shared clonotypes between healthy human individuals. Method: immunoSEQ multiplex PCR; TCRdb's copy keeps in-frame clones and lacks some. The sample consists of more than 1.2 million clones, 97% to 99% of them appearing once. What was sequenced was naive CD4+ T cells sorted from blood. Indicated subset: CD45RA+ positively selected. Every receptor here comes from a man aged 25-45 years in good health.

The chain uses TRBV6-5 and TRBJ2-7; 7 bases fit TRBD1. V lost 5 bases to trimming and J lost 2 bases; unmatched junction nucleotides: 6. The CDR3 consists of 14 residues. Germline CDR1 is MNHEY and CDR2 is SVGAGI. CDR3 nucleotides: TGTGCCAGCAGTCACAGGGGCCCCACCTACGAGCAGTACTTC. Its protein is CASSHRGPTYEQYF.

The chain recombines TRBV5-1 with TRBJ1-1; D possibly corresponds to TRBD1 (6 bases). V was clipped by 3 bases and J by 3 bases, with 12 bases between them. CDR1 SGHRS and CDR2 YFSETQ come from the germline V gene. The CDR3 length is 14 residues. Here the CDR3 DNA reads TGCGCCAGCAGCTACTCAGGGGAGGACACTGAAGCTTTCTTT. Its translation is CASSYSGEDTEAFF.

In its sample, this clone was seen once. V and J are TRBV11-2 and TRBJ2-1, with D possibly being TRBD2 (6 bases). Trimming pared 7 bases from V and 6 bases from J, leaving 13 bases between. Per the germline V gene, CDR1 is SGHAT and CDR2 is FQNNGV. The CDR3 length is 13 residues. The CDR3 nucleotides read TGTGCCAGCATCCTCTTTAGCGGCAATGAGCAGTTCTTC. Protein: CASILFSGNEQFF.

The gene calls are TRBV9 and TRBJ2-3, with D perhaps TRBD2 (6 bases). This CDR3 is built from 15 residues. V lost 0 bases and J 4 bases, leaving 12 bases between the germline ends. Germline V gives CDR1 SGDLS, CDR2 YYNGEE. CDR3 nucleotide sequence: TGTGCCAGCAGCGTAGGGGTCGGGAGAGCAGATACGCAGTATTTT. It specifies CASSVGVGRADTQYF.

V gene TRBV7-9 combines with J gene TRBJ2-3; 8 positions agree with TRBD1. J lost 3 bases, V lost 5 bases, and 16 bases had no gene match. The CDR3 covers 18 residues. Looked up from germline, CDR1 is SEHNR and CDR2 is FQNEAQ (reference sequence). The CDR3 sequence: CASSPGQGIPPPTDTQYF. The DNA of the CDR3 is TGTGCCAGCAGCCCCGGACAGGGAATCCCTCCACCTACAGATACGCAGTATTTT.

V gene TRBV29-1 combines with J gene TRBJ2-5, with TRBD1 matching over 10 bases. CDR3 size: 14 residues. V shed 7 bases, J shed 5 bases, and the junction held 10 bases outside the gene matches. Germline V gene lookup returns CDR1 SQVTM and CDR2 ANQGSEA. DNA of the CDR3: TGCAGCGCCCCGACAGGGGGCTATGGGGAGACCCAGTACTTC. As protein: CSAPTGGYGETQYF.

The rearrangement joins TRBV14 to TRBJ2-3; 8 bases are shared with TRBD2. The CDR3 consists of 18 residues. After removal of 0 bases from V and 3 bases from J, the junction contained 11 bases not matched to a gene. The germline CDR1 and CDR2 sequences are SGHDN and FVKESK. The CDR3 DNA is TGTGCCAGCAGCCAAGATATAACGGCGGGAGGAGGGACAGATACGCAGTATTTT. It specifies CASSQDITAGGGTDTQYF.

CDR3 sequence (DNA): TGCGCCAGCAGCTTGGTGATCGGGCAGTCGGAGCAGTACTTC. Its translation is CASSLVIGQSEQYF. This sequence joins TRBV5-1 and TRBJ2-7; D is uncertain. V lost 0 bases and J lost 7, with 14 bases in between. Per germline, CDR1 SGHRS and CDR2 YFSETQ. This CDR3 is 14 amino acids long.

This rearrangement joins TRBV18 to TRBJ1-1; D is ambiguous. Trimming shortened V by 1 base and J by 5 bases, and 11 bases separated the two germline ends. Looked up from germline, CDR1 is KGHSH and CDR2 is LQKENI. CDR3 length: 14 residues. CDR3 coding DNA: TGTGCCAGCTCACCACTGGGCGGGAGGACTGAAGCTTTCTTT. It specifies CASSPLGGRTEAFF.

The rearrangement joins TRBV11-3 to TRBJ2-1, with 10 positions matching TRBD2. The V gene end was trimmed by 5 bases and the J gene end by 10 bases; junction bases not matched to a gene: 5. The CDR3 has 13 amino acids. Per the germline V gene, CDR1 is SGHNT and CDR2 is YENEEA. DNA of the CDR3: TGTGCCAGCAGCCCGAGGACTAGCGGAGAGCAGTTCTTC. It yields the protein CASSPRTSGEQFF.

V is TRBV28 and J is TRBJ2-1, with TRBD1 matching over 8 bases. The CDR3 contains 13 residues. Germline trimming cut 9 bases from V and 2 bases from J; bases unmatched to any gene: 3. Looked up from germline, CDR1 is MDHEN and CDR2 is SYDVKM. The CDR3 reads CASSTGAYNEQFF. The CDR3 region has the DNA TGTGCCAGTTCGACAGGGGCCTACAATGAGCAGTTCTTC.

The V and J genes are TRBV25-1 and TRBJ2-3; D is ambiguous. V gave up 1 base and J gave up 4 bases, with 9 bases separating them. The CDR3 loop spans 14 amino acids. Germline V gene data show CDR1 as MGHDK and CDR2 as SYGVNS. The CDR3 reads CASSESGKADTQYF. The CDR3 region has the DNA TGTGCCAGCAGTGAATCGGGCAAGGCAGATACGCAGTATTTT.

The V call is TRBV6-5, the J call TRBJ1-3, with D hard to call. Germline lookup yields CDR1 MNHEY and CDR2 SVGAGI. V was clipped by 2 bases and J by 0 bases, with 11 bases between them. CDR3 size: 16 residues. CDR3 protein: CASSYGDRRSGNTIYF. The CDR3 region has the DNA TGTGCCAGCAGTTACGGCGACCGTCGCTCTGGAAACACCATATATTTT.

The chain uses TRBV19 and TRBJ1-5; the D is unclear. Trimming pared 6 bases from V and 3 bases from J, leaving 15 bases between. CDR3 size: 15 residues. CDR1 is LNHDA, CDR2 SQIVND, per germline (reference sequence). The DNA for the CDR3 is TGTGCCAGTAGGCCCTGGGCCAAGCACAATCAGCCCCAGCATTTT. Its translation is CASRPWAKHNQPQHF.

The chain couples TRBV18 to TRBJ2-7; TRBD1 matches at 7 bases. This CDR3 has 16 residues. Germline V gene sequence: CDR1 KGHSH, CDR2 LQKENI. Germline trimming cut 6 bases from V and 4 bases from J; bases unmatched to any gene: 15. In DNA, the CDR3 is TGTGCCAGCTCTCTGGGACAGCCCAAAGGAACTTACGAGCAGTACTTC. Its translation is CASSLGQPKGTYEQYF.

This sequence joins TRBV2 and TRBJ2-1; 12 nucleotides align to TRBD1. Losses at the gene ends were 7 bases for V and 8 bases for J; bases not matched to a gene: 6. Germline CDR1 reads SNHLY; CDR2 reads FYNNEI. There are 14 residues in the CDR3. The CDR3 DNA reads TGTGCCAGCAACCGGGACAGGGGGCTTGATGAGCAGTTCTTC. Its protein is CASNRDRGLDEQFF.

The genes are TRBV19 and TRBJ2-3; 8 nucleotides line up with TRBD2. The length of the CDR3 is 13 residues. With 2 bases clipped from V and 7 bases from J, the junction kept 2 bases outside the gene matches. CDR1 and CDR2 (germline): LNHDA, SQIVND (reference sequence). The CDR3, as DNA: TGTGCCAGTAGTATACGGGAGGGAAATACGCAGTATTTT. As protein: CASSIREGNTQYF.

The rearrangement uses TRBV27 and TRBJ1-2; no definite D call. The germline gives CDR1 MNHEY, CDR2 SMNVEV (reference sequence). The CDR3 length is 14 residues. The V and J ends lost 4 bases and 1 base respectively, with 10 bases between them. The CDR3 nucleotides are TGTGCCAGCAGTTACCGGACGGGTAACTATGGCTACACCTTC. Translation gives CASSYRTGNYGYTF.

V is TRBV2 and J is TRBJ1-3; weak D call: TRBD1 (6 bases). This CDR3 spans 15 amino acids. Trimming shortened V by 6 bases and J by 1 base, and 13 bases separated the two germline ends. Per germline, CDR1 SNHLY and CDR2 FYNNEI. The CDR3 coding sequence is TGTGCCAGCAGCTCAAGCAGGGGTTCTGGAAACACCATATATTTT. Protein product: CASSSSRGSGNTIYF.

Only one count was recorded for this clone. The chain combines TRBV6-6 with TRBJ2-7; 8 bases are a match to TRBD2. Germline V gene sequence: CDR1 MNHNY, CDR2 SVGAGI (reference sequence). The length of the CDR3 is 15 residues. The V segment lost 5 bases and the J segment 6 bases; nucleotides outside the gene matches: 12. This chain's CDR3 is CASSRPPGREAEQYF. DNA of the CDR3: TGTGCCAGCAGTCGCCCCCCCGGGCGGGAGGCCGAGCAGTACTTC.

CDR3 bases: TGTGCCAGCAGCCAACGGGACAGCGAAGCCAAAAACATTCAGTACTTC. Amino acid sequence: CASSQRDSEAKNIQYF. This chain links TRBV14 with TRBJ2-4, with 7 bases fitting TRBD1. With 2 bases clipped from V and 0 bases from J, the junction kept 4 bases outside the gene matches. Germline V gene data show CDR1 as SGHDN and CDR2 as FVKESK. The CDR3 extends over 16 amino acids.

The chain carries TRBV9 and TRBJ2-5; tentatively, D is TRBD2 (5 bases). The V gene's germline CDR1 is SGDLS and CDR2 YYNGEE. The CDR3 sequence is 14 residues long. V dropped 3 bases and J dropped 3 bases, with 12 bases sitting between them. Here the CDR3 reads CASSATGIKETQYF. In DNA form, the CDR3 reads TGTGCCAGCAGCGCAACGGGGATAAAAGAGACCCAGTACTTC.

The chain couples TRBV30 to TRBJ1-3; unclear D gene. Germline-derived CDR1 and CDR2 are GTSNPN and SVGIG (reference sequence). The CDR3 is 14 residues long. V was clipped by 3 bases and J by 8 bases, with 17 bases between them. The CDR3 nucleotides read TGTGCCTGGAGGGGTGGAGACCCGGCGGACACCATATATTTT. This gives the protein CAWRGGDPADTIYF.

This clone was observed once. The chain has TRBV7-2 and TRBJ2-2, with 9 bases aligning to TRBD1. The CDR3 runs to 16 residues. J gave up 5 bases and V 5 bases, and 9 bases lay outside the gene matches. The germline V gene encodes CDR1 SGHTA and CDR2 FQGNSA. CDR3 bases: TGTGCCAGCAGCCAAGCCGGGACAGGGCGGACCGGGGAGCTGTTTTTT. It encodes CASSQAGTGRTGELFF.

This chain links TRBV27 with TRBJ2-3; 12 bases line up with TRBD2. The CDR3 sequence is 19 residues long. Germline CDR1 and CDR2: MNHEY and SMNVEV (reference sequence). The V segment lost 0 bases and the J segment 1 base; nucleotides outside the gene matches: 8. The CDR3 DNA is TGTGCCAGCAGTTTATCGAGGGCTAGCGGGAGGGGCGGCACAGATACGCAGTATTTT. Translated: CASSLSRASGRGGTDTQYF.

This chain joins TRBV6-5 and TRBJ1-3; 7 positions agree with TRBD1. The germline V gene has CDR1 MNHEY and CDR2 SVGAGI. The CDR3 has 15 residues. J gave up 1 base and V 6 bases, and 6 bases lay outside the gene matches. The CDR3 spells CASSPTGPSGNTIYF. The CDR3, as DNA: TGTGCCAGCAGCCCGACAGGGCCATCTGGAAACACCATATATTTT.

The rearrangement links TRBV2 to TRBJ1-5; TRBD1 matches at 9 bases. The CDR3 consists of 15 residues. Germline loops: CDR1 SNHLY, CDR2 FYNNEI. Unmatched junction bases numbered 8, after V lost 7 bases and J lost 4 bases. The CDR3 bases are TGTGCCAGCATGAAAGAACAGGGGGCAAATCAGCCCCAGCATTTT. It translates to CASMKEQGANQPQHF. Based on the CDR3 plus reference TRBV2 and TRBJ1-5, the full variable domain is EPEVTQTPSHQVTQMGQEVILRCVPISNHLYFYWYRQILGQKVEFLVSFYNNEISEKSEIFDDQFSVERPDGSNFTLKIRSTKLEDSAMYFCASMKEQGANQPQHFGDGTRLSIL.

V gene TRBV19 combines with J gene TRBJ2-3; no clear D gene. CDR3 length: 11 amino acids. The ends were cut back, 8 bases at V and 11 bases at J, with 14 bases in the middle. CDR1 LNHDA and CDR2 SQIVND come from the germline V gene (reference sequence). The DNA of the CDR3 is TGTGCCAGTCGTAAGGGTATGGGGCAGTATTTT. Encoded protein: CASRKGMGQYF.

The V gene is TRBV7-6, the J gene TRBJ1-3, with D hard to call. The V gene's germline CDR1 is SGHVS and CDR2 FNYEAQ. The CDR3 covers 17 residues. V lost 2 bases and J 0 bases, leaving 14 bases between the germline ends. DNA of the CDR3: TGTGCCAGCAGCTTAACTCCCGAGGGCGGCTCTGGAAACACCATATATTTT. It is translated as CASSLTPEGGSGNTIYF.

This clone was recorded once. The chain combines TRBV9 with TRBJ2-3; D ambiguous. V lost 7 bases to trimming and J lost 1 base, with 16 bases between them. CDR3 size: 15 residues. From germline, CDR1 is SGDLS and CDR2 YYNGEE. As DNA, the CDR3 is TGTGCCAGCTCTTCCCGGTTAGTGGGCACAGATACGCAGTATTTT. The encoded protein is CASSSRLVGTDTQYF.

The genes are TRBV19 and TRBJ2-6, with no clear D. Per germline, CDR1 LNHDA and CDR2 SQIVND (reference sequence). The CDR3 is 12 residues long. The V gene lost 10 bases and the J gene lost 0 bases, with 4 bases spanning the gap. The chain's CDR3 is CATLSGANVLTF. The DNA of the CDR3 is TGTGCCACCCTCTCTGGGGCCAACGTCCTGACTTTC.

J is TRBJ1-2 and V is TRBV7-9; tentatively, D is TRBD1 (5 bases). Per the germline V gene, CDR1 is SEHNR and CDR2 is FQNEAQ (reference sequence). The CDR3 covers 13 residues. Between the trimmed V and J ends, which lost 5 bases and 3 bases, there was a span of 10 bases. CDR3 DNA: TGTGCCAGCAGCCCAGGGACCCACTATGGCTACACCTTC. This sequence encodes CASSPGTHYGYTF.